A single sample gave rise to the 3 T cell receptor beta chains below, sequenced in a study of CD8 T cells in ankylosing spondylitis. General observations from the study: For ankylosing spondylitis blood, a TCR beta motif of eight or nine highly homologous variants appeared characteristic.

Their target antigens are unknown. TCRdb re-called the 5' RACE reads with MiXCR, one entry per CDR3 protein. The sample includes under 850,000 distinct CDR3 sequences, 15% to 20% of them seen just once. The sequenced material came from blood, either unsorted or a sorted T cell fraction (not recorded which). The source is a male donor with ankylosing spondylitis.

The chain uses TRBV10-3 and TRBJ2-7, with TRBD1 identical over 8 bases. The V segment lost 3 bases and the J segment 2 bases; nucleotides outside the gene matches: 15. CDR3 length: 18 residues. Germline CDR1 reads ENHRY; CDR2 reads SYGVKD. Written as DNA, the CDR3 is TGTGCCATCAGTGACCCTGACAGGGGTACCGTTGGGACCTACGAGCAGTACTTC. Translating it yields CAISDPDRGTVGTYEQYF.

Comment on this clonotype: Mismatch with germline at one junction end may stem from a read error. This chain joins TRBV7-6 and TRBJ2-3, with 8 bases fitting TRBD2. Germline V gives CDR1 SGHVS, CDR2 FNYEAQ. The CDR3 length is 16 residues. The CDR3, as DNA: TGTGCCAGCAGCTTGTCACTAGCGGAATCGCAGAATACGGAGTATTTT. Translated, it gives CASSLSLAESQNTEYF.

This clonotype appeared many times. V and J are TRBV29-1 and TRBJ1-1; no firm D call. V was pared by 7 bases and J by 0 bases, with 6 bases between. The CDR3 sequence is 11 residues long. Germline assignment: CDR1 SQVTM and CDR2 ANQGSEA. CDR3 region: CSGELNTEAFF. CDR3 coding DNA: TGCAGCGGAGAGTTGAACACTGAAGCTTTCTTT.